Listed below are T cell receptor beta chains from one sample, sequenced in a study of cytomegalovirus exposure and HLA in healthy donors. Generated by immunoSEQ multiplex PCR, the TCRdb table keeps only in-frame clones and is missing some. The table records some 160,000 clones, roughly 80% of them present only once. Sequencing used PBMCs. The receptors stem from a male donor in good health and CMV-seropositive. The CDR3 runs from the conserved cysteine through the conserved F or W. D genes are given only for firm matches. Size tells how often a clone was seen (once, few, many) or the class of an expanded clone, and some rows leave it out.

j_call clone_size v_call d_call cdr3_length cdr3_nt cdr3_aa
TRBJ1-2 . TRBV4-3 . 15 TGCGCCAGCAGCCAAGACTTCTCACGAGGCGGTGGCTACACCTTC CASSQDFSRGGGYTF
TRBJ2-2 . TRBV5-4 . 14 TGTGCCAGCAGCTGGGAACTAGGCCCCGGGGAGCTGTTTTTT CASSWELGPGELFF
TRBJ1-6 . TRBV18 TRBD1 15 TGTGCCAGCTCACTCCTACAGGGGGCGAATTCACCCCTCCACTTT CASSLLQGANSPLHF
TRBJ1-4 few TRBV21-1 . 14 TGTGCCAGCAGCACTGCAGGGCCGAATGAAAAACTGTTTTTT CASSTAGPNEKLFF
TRBJ2-7 . TRBV28 TRBD1 15 TGTGCCAGCAGGGATCCGGGACAGGGGGCGATCGAGCAGTACTTC CASRDPGQGAIEQYF
TRBJ2-1 . TRBV5-1 . 16 TGCGCCAGCAGCTTGGTAATAGGACTTACACCTAATGAGCAGTTCTTC CASSLVIGLTPNEQFF
TRBJ1-5 . TRBV7-2 TRBD1 15 TGTGCCAGCAGCTTAGTGACAGGGAGCAATCAGCCCCAGCATTTT CASSLVTGSNQPQHF
TRBJ1-4 . TRBV2 . 15 TGTGCCAGCAGCCGGAGGTTTGCAACTAATGAAAAACTGTTTTTT CASSRRFATNEKLFF
TRBJ1-5 once TRBV7-9 TRBD1 13 TGTGCCAGCAGCCGGGACAGGGGACAGCCCCAGCATTTT CASSRDRGQPQHF
TRBJ1-2 . TRBV19 . 12 TGTGCCAGTAGTATAGGAGACAATGGCTACACCTTC CASSIGDNGYTF
TRBJ1-5 . TRBV19 TRBD1 16 TGTGCCAGTACGGGACAGGCAACTCGGGGCAATCAGCCCCAGCATTTT CASTGQATRGNQPQHF
TRBJ1-1 once TRBV19 . 12 TGTGCCAGTAGTATAGACAGGGTTGAAGCTTTCTTT CASSIDRVEAFF
TRBJ2-5 . TRBV5-4 TRBD2 15 TGTGCCAGCAGCTTAAGGACTAGCGGGGAGGAGACCCAGTACTTC CASSLRTSGEETQYF
TRBJ1-1 . TRBV11-2 . 16 TGTGCCAGCAGCCGTCTATGGGGCAGGGGGAACACTGAAGCTTTCTTT CASSRLWGRGNTEAFF